This entry is about one TCR beta chain. The antigen is unknown. Every one of the patients relapsed after autologous stem cell transplantation (brentuximab vedotin exposure was variable). With 1 base removed from V and 5 bases from J, the gap between germline ends came to 13 bases. There are 15 residues in the CDR3. Germline-derived CDR1 and CDR2 are MNHNS and SASEGT. This entry comes from a study of PD-1 blockade in classical Hodgkin lymphoma. Study-wide findings and caveats: Reasons behind the repertoire differences stay unclear, perhaps disease activity or earlier therapy. A reduction in baseline TCR diversity was reportedly seen in newly diagnosed patients relative to healthy donors. Complete responders possessed baseline diversity comparable to newly diagnosed patients.

The protocol was immunoSEQ multiplex PCR, while the TCRdb copy is restricted to in-frame clones and leaves out a portion. The data hold 95,000 to 100,000 clones, with approximately 90% observed a single time. The receptor comes from a human donor with classical Hodgkin lymphoma. The sample was peripheral blood mononuclear cells (PBMCs), taken before the second cycle of nivolumab. The chain is built from TRBV6-1 and TRBJ2-3, with D perhaps given as TRBD1 or TRBD2 (6 bases each). The CDR3 DNA follows: TGTGCCAGCAGTGAAGTAAGGGGGGCGGGAGATACGCAGTATTTT. It yields the protein CASSEVRGAGDTQYF.